The 32 T cell receptor beta chains below come from one sample, sequenced in a study of spatial heterogeneity in lung cancer. MiXCR was run by TCRdb on the 5' RACE reads, yielding one entry per CDR3 protein. The data contain about 44,000 distinct CDR3 sequences, roughly 15% of them seen just once; the ten biggest clones take up about 57%. Time point meaning: sample taken at primary tumor resection. The material was PBMCs, obtained at surgery. These receptors originate from a male donor with early-stage non-small cell lung cancer.

This clonotype was counted ten times or more. The chain uses TRBV20-1 and TRBJ1-6; 7 bases map to TRBD1. J lost 8 bases, V lost 6 bases, and 7 bases had no gene match. The CDR3 spans 13 residues. Germline V gene sequence: CDR1 DFQATT, CDR2 SNEGSKA (reference sequence). The CDR3 DNA follows: TGCAGTGCACCGACAGGGTACGATTCACCCCTCCACTTT. Amino acid sequence: CSAPTGYDSPLHF.

This clonotype was counted ten times or more. The chain carries TRBV7-2 and TRBJ2-2, with no clear D. Germline loops: CDR1 SGHTA, CDR2 FQGNSA. The CDR3 is made up of 14 amino acids. Trimming cost V 1 base and J 5 bases, with 8 bases left between them. The CDR3 DNA sequence: TGTGCCAGCAGCTTAGGAGCCTCGACCGGGGAGCTGTTTTTT. It yields the protein CASSLGASTGELFF. Full variable domain (outside the CDR3, taken from reference TRBV7-2 and TRBJ2-2): GAGVSQSPSNKVTEKGKDVELRCDPISGHTALYWYRQSLGQGLEFLIYFQGNSAPDKSGLPSDRFSAERTGGSVSTLTIQRTQQEDSAVYLCASSLGASTGELFFGEGSRLTVL.

This clonotype was found many times. The V call is TRBV2, the J call TRBJ2-1; D not certain. V lost 11 bases and J 7 bases, leaving 18 bases between the germline ends. The germline CDR1 and CDR2 sequences are SNHLY and FYNNEI. CDR3 length: 13 residues. CDR3 region: CADNTADMNEQFF. The CDR3 DNA is TGTGCCGACAATACGGCCGATATGAATGAGCAGTTCTTC.

In the case of this clonotype: One junction end disagrees with the germline gene, perhaps due to a read error. The chain combines TRBV20-1 with TRBJ2-1; no firm D call. The CDR3 length is 10 residues. Per the germline V gene, CDR1 is DFQATT and CDR2 is SNEGSKA (reference sequence). The CDR3 loop reads CSAREYEQFF. CDR3 sequence (DNA): TGCAGTGCGAGAGAGTATGAGCAGTTCTTC.

This clonotype was picked up many times. This chain joins TRBV24-1 and TRBJ2-7; the D gene is possibly TRBD1 (5 bases). Germline-derived CDR1 and CDR2 are KGHDR and SFDVKD. Trimming left V 4 bases short and J 6 bases short, with 12 bases between. The CDR3 sequence is 13 residues long. The CDR3 region has the DNA TGTGCCACCAGTGACTCCGACAGAGCCGAGCAGTACTTC. This gives the protein CATSDSDRAEQYF.

V usage is TRBV7-3 and J usage is TRBJ2-2, with a weak D call TRBD1 (5 bases). The CDR3 sequence is 14 residues long. Trimming cost V 1 base and J 6 bases, with 9 bases left between them. CDR1 is SGHTA and CDR2 is FQGTGA in the germline V gene. The CDR3 DNA is TGTGCCAGCAGCTTAAACAGGATAGCCGGGGAGCTGTTTTTT. Amino acids: CASSLNRIAGELFF.

This chain connects TRBV20-1 to TRBJ2-5; 8 nucleotides align to TRBD1. The CDR3 has 14 amino acids. V shed 6 bases, J shed 2 bases, and the junction held 8 bases outside the gene matches. Germline CDR1 DFQATT, CDR2 SNEGSKA (reference sequence). The CDR3 nucleotides read TGCAGTGCCTCGCCCCGGACAGGGCAAGAGACCCAGTACTTC. Translation: CSASPRTGQETQYF.

The rearrangement uses TRBV29-1 and TRBJ1-5; perhaps TRBD1 as D (5 bases). The length of the CDR3 is 17 residues. V lost 4 bases, J lost 1 base, and 20 bases lay in between. Germline-derived CDR1 and CDR2 are SQVTM and ANQGSEA. The CDR3 loop reads CSVAFGQGVTSNQPQHF. DNA for the CDR3: TGCAGCGTTGCGTTTGGGCAGGGCGTGACCAGCAATCAGCCCCAGCATTTT.

The chain recombines TRBV11-2 with TRBJ2-6; D remains unclear. V lost 3 bases and J 0 bases, leaving 21 bases between the germline ends. This CDR3 is 20 amino acids long. Germline V CDR1 and CDR2: SGHAT, FQNNGV. The DNA of the CDR3 is TGTGCCAGCAGCTTTGGGCTCTCGGCAGGTATAATCTCTGGGGCCAACGTCCTGACTTTC. Translated, it gives CASSFGLSAGIISGANVLTF. Full variable domain (outside the CDR3, taken from reference TRBV11-2 and TRBJ2-6): EAGVAQSPRYKIIEKRQSVAFWCNPISGHATLYWYQQILGQGPKLLIQFQNNGVVDDSQLPKDRFSAERLKGVDSTLKIQPAKLEDSAVYLCASSFGLSAGIISGANVLTFGAGSRLTVL.

There are a few counts of this clonotype. The CDR3 loop reads CASSLGRGDTDTQYF. The CDR3 nucleotides read TGTGCCAGCAGTTTAGGCAGGGGCGACACAGATACGCAGTATTTT. The gene calls are TRBV27 and TRBJ2-3; the D gene is possibly TRBD1 (6 bases). CDR3 length: 15 amino acids. Trimming stripped 2 bases from V and 2 bases from J, with 11 bases between. The germline V gene has CDR1 MNHEY and CDR2 SMNVEV (reference sequence).

The gene calls are TRBV7-9 and TRBJ2-5; TRBD1 aligns across 10 bases. The CDR3 has 16 residues. Per germline, CDR1 SEHNR and CDR2 FQNEAQ (reference sequence). The V and J ends lost 5 bases and 4 bases, in that order; junction bases with no gene match: 10. The CDR3 DNA reads as TGTGCCAGCAGCGGATTCCGGGACAGGGGTAGAGAGACCCAGTACTTC. Amino acid sequence: CASSGFRDRGRETQYF.

The rearrangement joins TRBV29-1 to TRBJ2-3; D might be TRBD1 (5 bases). This CDR3 region has 15 residues. The V and J ends lost 1 base and 2 bases respectively, with 13 bases between them. The germline gives CDR1 SQVTM, CDR2 ANQGSEA. CDR3 region: CSVEVGDRDTDTQYF. The CDR3 DNA sequence: TGCAGCGTTGAAGTGGGTGACAGAGACACAGATACGCAGTATTTT.

V and J are TRBV6-5 and TRBJ1-2; tentative D call: TRBD1 (6 bases). The V gene lost 6 bases and the J gene lost 4 bases, with 12 bases spanning the gap. Germline values: CDR1 MNHEY, CDR2 SVGAGI. The CDR3 loop spans 13 amino acids. DNA for the CDR3: TGTGCCAGCAGGCTGGACAGAGGCTATGGCTACACCTTC. Translation: CASRLDRGYGYTF.

The gene calls are TRBV7-2 and TRBJ1-6, with D possibly matching TRBD1 (5 bases). The ends were cut back, 4 bases at V and 12 bases at J, with 19 bases in the middle. CDR1 and CDR2 (germline): SGHTA, FQGNSA. This CDR3 has 15 amino acids. In DNA form, the CDR3 reads TGTGCCAGCAGCTCTAACCCTGGGGAGGGGAAACCCCTCCACTTT. Its translation: CASSSNPGEGKPLHF.

The CDR3 DNA follows: TGTGCCAGCAGTGATCTGGGGGGAATAGCTAACTATGGCTACACCTTC. Translation: CASSDLGGIANYGYTF. This chain links TRBV2 with TRBJ1-2; D might be TRBD1 (5 bases). V was shortened by 3 bases and J by 0 bases, with 14 bases between the two germline ends. This CDR3 comprises 16 residues. CDR1 and CDR2 from the germline V gene are SNHLY and FYNNEI.

This clonotype was recorded a few times. The CDR3 loop is CASSQRLQGTEQYF. Written as DNA, the CDR3 is TGTGCCAGCAGCCAACGCCTACAGGGGACCGAGCAGTACTTC. This chain links TRBV5-6 with TRBJ2-7, with TRBD1 identical over 7 bases. The CDR3 is made up of 14 amino acids. CDR1 SGHDT and CDR2 YYEEEE come from the germline V gene. The V segment lost 4 bases and the J segment 6 bases; nucleotides outside the gene matches: 10.

The gene calls are TRBV7-3 and TRBJ2-2; D call uncertain. V was pared by 4 bases and J by 7 bases, with 7 bases between. This CDR3 is built from 12 residues. Germline lookup yields CDR1 SGHTA and CDR2 FQGTGA. CDR3 protein: CASSSQYGELFF. The CDR3 DNA sequence: TGTGCCAGCAGCTCTCAATACGGGGAGCTGTTTTTT. Drawing the rest from reference TRBV7-3 and TRBJ2-2, the complete variable domain is GAGVSQTPSNKVTEKGKYVELRCDPISGHTALYWYRQSLGQGPEFLIYFQGTGAADDSGLPNDRFFAVRPEGSVSTLKIQRTERGDSAVYLCASSSQYGELFFGEGSRLTVL.

This clonotype was observed at least ten times. This chain joins TRBV29-1 and TRBJ2-7; 9 nucleotides line up with TRBD2. Germline CDR1 reads SQVTM; CDR2 reads ANQGSEA. This CDR3 comprises 14 residues. Germline trimming cut 3 bases from V and 2 bases from J; bases unmatched to any gene: 5. The CDR3 spells CSVDSAGGAYEQYF. In DNA form, the CDR3 reads TGCAGCGTTGATTCCGCGGGAGGGGCCTACGAGCAGTACTTC.

This clonotype has a handful of counts. The chain couples TRBV5-4 to TRBJ2-5; 9 bases match TRBD1. The CDR3 loop spans 13 amino acids. V trimming: 4 bases; J trimming: 4 bases; junction bases outside the gene matches: 2. The germline gives CDR1 SGHNT, CDR2 YYREEE (reference sequence). This CDR3 reads CASSMTGGETQYF. The DNA for the CDR3 is TGTGCCAGCAGCATGACAGGGGGAGAGACCCAGTACTTC.

This clonotype has at least ten counts. This chain connects TRBV5-1 to TRBJ2-5; D assignment may be TRBD1 or TRBD2 (5 bases each). Germline CDR1 is SGHRS and CDR2 is YFSETQ. This CDR3 comprises 13 residues. V was trimmed by 3 bases and J by 3 bases, leaving 9 bases between them. The CDR3, as DNA: TGCGCCAGCAGCTCCGGGGCAAAAGAGACCCAGTACTTC. This gives the protein CASSSGAKETQYF. Full variable domain (outside the CDR3, taken from reference TRBV5-1 and TRBJ2-5): KAGVTQTPRYLIKTRGQQVTLSCSPISGHRSVSWYQQTPGQGLQFLFEYFSETQRNKGNFPGRFSGRQFSNSRSEMNVSTLELGDSALYLCASSSGAKETQYFGPGTRLLVL.

There are a few counts of this clonotype. The chain recombines TRBV20-1 with TRBJ2-3; no reliable D call. From germline, CDR1 is DFQATT and CDR2 SNEGSKA (reference sequence). The V end was cut by 2 bases, the J end by 8 bases, with 11 bases between. This CDR3 comprises 12 residues. CDR3 sequence reads: CSARTPPGTQYF. As DNA, the CDR3 is TGCAGTGCTAGAACGCCGCCGGGTACGCAGTATTTT.

Ten or more counts support this clonotype. The rearrangement links TRBV20-1 to TRBJ1-1; TRBD1 is a possible D gene (5 bases). Per germline, CDR1 DFQATT and CDR2 SNEGSKA (reference sequence). The length of the CDR3 is 13 residues. V was trimmed by 5 bases and J by 4 bases, leaving 14 bases between them. The CDR3 sequence is CSAWMGPGTEAFF. CDR3 coding DNA: TGCAGTGCTTGGATGGGGCCGGGCACTGAAGCTTTCTTT.

Here the CDR3 DNA reads TGTGCTAGTGGTTTGGTAGTGGGGCAACCGAACACTGAAGCTTTCTTT. Its protein product is CASGLVVGQPNTEAFF. J is TRBJ1-1 and V is TRBV12-5, with D perhaps matching TRBD1 (5 bases). Trimming removed 0 bases at V and 1 base at J, with 12 bases between. The length of the CDR3 is 16 residues. Germline CDR1 and CDR2: LGHNT and FRNRAP.

At least ten counts were recorded for this clonotype. Here the CDR3 reads CASSWQLSREQYF. The CDR3, as DNA: TGTGCCAGCAGTTGGCAGCTTTCACGCGAGCAGTACTTC. The chain recombines TRBV28 with TRBJ2-7, with D unclear. V was clipped by 4 bases and J by 6 bases, with 13 bases between them. The CDR3 is 13 residues long. Germline V gene lookup returns CDR1 MDHEN and CDR2 SYDVKM. The full variable domain, in which reference TRBV28 and TRBJ2-7 provide the parts outside the CDR3, is DVKVTQSSRYLVKRTGEKVFLECVQDMDHENMFWYRQDPGLGLRLIYFSYDVKMKEKGDIPEGYSVSREKKERFSLILESASTNQTSMYLCASSWQLSREQYFGPGTRLTVT.

This clonotype was found many times. The genes are TRBV27 and TRBJ1-5; no firm D call. CDR3 length: 12 amino acids. Germline V gene lookup returns CDR1 MNHEY and CDR2 SMNVEV (reference sequence). V was clipped by 7 bases and J by 9 bases, with 13 bases between them. Here the CDR3 reads CASKPPLGPQHF. In DNA form, the CDR3 reads TGTGCCAGCAAACCGCCCTTGGGGCCCCAGCATTTT.

This clonotype was counted a few times. The chain is built from TRBV6-5 and TRBJ2-1; D ambiguous. Trimming cost V 5 bases and J 4 bases, with 12 bases left between them. The CDR3 runs to 14 residues. Per germline, CDR1 MNHEY and CDR2 SVGAGI. The CDR3 nucleotides read TGTGCCAGCAGTCCCGTTGGTACTTACAATGAGCAGTTCTTC. It translates to CASSPVGTYNEQFF.

This chain connects TRBV7-2 to TRBJ2-5; 8 positions match TRBD2. CDR1 SGHTA and CDR2 FQGNSA come from the germline V gene. CDR3 size: 16 residues. Trimming cost V 1 base and J 5 bases; bases outside gene matches: 9. In nucleotides, the CDR3 is TGTGCCAGCAGCTTAGGCGGGGGGAGGGCAGAGGAGACCCAGTACTTC. Protein sequence: CASSLGGGRAEETQYF.

This sequence joins TRBV5-6 and TRBJ1-1; D remains unclear. V was clipped by 0 bases and J by 8 bases, with 11 bases between them. Looked up from germline, CDR1 is SGHDT and CDR2 is YYEEEE. The CDR3 totals 13 residues. Written as DNA, the CDR3 is TGTGCCAGCAGCTTGGTTAGGGCGGGAGAAGCTTTCTTT. Translation gives CASSLVRAGEAFF.

This clonotype was detected ten times or more. V usage is TRBV7-2 and J usage is TRBJ2-1, with TRBD2 as a possible D gene (5 bases). This CDR3 is built from 13 residues. V lost 2 bases and J lost 9, with 11 bases in between. CDR1 and CDR2 (germline): SGHTA, FQGNSA. CDR3 loop: CASSLRQGSEQFF. In DNA form, the CDR3 reads TGTGCCAGCAGCTTACGTCAAGGGAGTGAGCAGTTCTTC.

This clonotype was observed many times. V usage is TRBV4-1 and J usage is TRBJ2-2; no definite D call. The CDR3 contains 12 residues. CDR1 and CDR2 from the germline V gene are MGHRA and YSYEKL. V was pared by 4 bases and J by 7 bases, with 7 bases between. The CDR3, as DNA: TGCGCCAGCAGCCTCGGCGTCGGGGAGCTGTTTTTT. This sequence encodes CASSLGVGELFF.

The chain has TRBV21-1 and TRBJ2-6; the D call in the table, TRBD1, was not verified against the DNA. TRBV21-1 is reported as a pseudogene. This CDR3 has 20 amino acids. The CDR3 DNA sequence: TGTGCCAGCAGCAACCCGCCGACGGCCCCCGAATACTCTGGGGCCAACGTCCTGACTTTC. Its protein product is CASSNPPTAPEYSGANVLTF.

This clonotype showed up just once. The V gene is TRBV11-3, the J gene TRBJ2-1; 9 bases are shared with TRBD1. The ends lost 5 bases at V and 8 bases at J; junction bases unmatched: 13. Per the germline V gene, CDR1 is SGHNT and CDR2 is YENEEA. The CDR3 spans 16 residues. CDR3 DNA sequence: TGTGCCAGCAGCGTTGGACAGGGGACGGACAAGGATGAGCAGTTCTTC. It yields the protein CASSVGQGTDKDEQFF.